This entry lists 27 T cell receptor beta chains sequenced from one sample in a study of patients and donors after allogeneic stem cell transplantation. TCRdb redid the calling of the RT-PCR reads with MiXCR, one entry per CDR3 protein. The sample carries roughly 880,000 distinct CDR3 sequences, about a sixth recorded once. Sequenced: blood, either unsorted or a sorted T cell fraction (not recorded which). These receptors were obtained from a human donor who was either an allogeneic HSCT recipient or a stem cell or donor lymphocyte infusion donor (not recorded which). It is not recorded whose cells these are; they may come from a transplant donor.

The rearrangement links TRBV10-3 to TRBJ1-2; possible D gene TRBD1, 5 bases. In germline, CDR1 is ENHRY, CDR2 SYGVKD. The CDR3 has 16 residues. The V end lost 4 bases, the J end lost 0 bases, and 15 bases lay between the germline ends. CDR3 protein: CAISAIRDGPNYGYTF. In nucleotides, the CDR3 is TGTGCCATCAGTGCGATCCGGGACGGCCCTAACTATGGCTACACCTTC.

The V and J genes are TRBV19 and TRBJ2-1; 8 bases match TRBD2. V lost 4 bases, J lost 4 bases, and 6 bases stayed unmatched. Germline V gene lookup returns CDR1 LNHDA and CDR2 SQIVND (reference sequence). This CDR3 has 15 residues. The CDR3 here is CASSKSSGYYNEQFF. The DNA of the CDR3 is TGTGCCAGTAGTAAGTCTAGCGGGTATTACAATGAGCAGTTCTTC.

The chain joins TRBV6-1 to TRBJ1-2; D is perhaps TRBD1 (6 bases). Looked up from germline, CDR1 is MNHNS and CDR2 is SASEGT. The CDR3 spans 14 residues. V lost 9 bases to trimming and J lost 2 bases, with 16 bases between them. For the CDR3, the DNA is TGTGCCAGTAGGCGGACAGCCAGCAACTATGGCTACACCTTC. Translation gives CASRRTASNYGYTF.

CDR3 bases: TGTGCCAGCAGCGTGGGACTAGCGGGAGTTAAGTACGAGCAGTACTTC. Translation gives CASSVGLAGVKYEQYF. The V gene is TRBV9, the J gene TRBJ2-7; 14 nucleotides align to TRBD2. V was pared by 2 bases and J by 4 bases, with 5 bases of the junction left unmatched. CDR1 is SGDLS and CDR2 is YYNGEE in the germline V gene. This CDR3 has 16 amino acids.

The V call is TRBV9, the J call TRBJ1-1, with 7 bases that match TRBD1. After removal of 0 bases from V and 0 bases from J, the junction contained 8 bases not matched to a gene. The CDR3 has 17 residues. The germline V gene has CDR1 SGDLS and CDR2 YYNGEE. CDR3 loop: CASSVGPGTVMNTEAFF. The CDR3 DNA sequence: TGTGCCAGCAGCGTAGGGCCGGGGACAGTTATGAACACTGAAGCTTTCTTT.

The chain uses TRBV27 and TRBJ2-1; 14 nucleotides align to TRBD2. Unmatched junction bases numbered 8, after V lost 7 bases and J lost 9 bases. The CDR3 length is 15 residues. Germline CDR1 is MNHEY and CDR2 is SMNVEV (reference sequence). Here the CDR3 DNA reads TGTGCCAGCATACCGACTAGCGGGGGGGCTGGTGAGCAGTTCTTC. This sequence encodes CASIPTSGGAGEQFF.

This clonotype was seen only a few times. The CDR3 region is CASSQHDSHNEQFF. The CDR3 DNA follows: TGTGCCAGCAGCCAACACGACTCGCACAATGAGCAGTTCTTC. J is TRBJ2-1 and V is TRBV14; D is unresolved. The CDR3 covers 14 residues. Germline CDR1 SGHDN, CDR2 FVKESK. Trimming removed 2 bases from V and 5 bases from J, with 10 bases in between.

This clonotype was seen a few times. The gene calls are TRBV3-1 and TRBJ2-5; tentative D call: TRBD2 (6 bases). Germline V CDR1 and CDR2: LGHDT, YNNKEL (reference sequence). The germline V and J ends were trimmed by 0 bases and 5 bases, with 13 bases remaining between them. The CDR3 runs 15 residues. Here the CDR3 reads CASSQELASDETQYF. As DNA, the CDR3 is TGTGCCAGCAGCCAAGAGTTGGCTAGCGATGAGACCCAGTACTTC.

This clonotype turned up a few times. The V gene is TRBV7-8, the J gene TRBJ2-2, with D hard to call. Germline CDR1 SGHVS, CDR2 FQNEAQ. CDR3 length: 14 amino acids. The DNA for the CDR3 is TGTGCTTCGACCTGGCGGACGAACACCGGGGAGCTGTTTTTT. Protein: CASTWRTNTGELFF.

This clonotype was seen more than once but under ten times. The chain recombines TRBV12-3 or TRBV12-4 with TRBJ1-1; 8 nucleotides align to TRBD1. With 3 bases clipped from V and 12 bases from J, the junction kept 9 bases outside the gene matches. CDR3 length equals 13 residues. CDR3 residues: CASSLRQGTGSFF. CDR3 nucleotide sequence: TGTGCCAGCAGTTTGAGACAGGGGACTGGGTCTTTCTTT.

This clonotype was observed a few times. The chain joins TRBV27 to TRBJ1-1, with D perhaps matching TRBD1 (6 bases). Per the germline V gene, CDR1 is MNHEY and CDR2 is SMNVEV (reference sequence). CDR3 length: 13 residues. V dropped 10 bases and J dropped 1 base, with 13 bases sitting between them. The CDR3 DNA reads as TGTGCCACCGCGACAGGAGCGAACACTGAAGCTTTCTTT. Encoded protein: CATATGANTEAFF.

This clonotype was counted only a few times. V gene TRBV5-1 combines with J gene TRBJ1-2, with TRBD1 as a possible D gene (6 bases). Germline V gene data show CDR1 as SGHRS and CDR2 as YFSETQ. The V end lost 4 bases, the J end lost 3 bases, and 19 bases lay between the germline ends. The CDR3 runs to 16 residues. The chain's CDR3 is CASSPPVGGGDYGYTF. DNA for the CDR3: TGCGCCAGCAGCCCTCCGGTTGGAGGGGGGGACTATGGCTACACCTTC.

The chain recombines TRBV20-1 with TRBJ2-5; 12 nucleotides line up with TRBD2. The J segment lost 5 bases and the V segment lost 6 bases, leaving 10 bases of the junction unmatched. The V gene's germline CDR1 is DFQATT and CDR2 SNEGSKA (reference sequence). There are 15 residues in the CDR3. CDR3: CSAILAGGPRETQYF. Here the CDR3 DNA reads TGCAGTGCAATACTAGCGGGGGGCCCCCGGGAGACCCAGTACTTC.

This clonotype showed up just a few times. The CDR3 DNA is TGTGCCAGCAGCCGAACAACGTATGAAGCTTTCTTT. This translates into CASSRTTYEAFF. This chain joins TRBV7-2 and TRBJ1-1, with D unclear. Trimming took 5 bases from V and 7 from J, leaving 11 bases between them. Per the germline V gene, CDR1 is SGHTA and CDR2 is FQGNSA. The length of the CDR3 is 12 residues.

This clonotype was seen more than once but under ten times. The gene calls are TRBV12-3 or TRBV12-4 and TRBJ2-3; D is ambiguous. The CDR3 spans 12 residues. Trimming left V 6 bases short and J 7 bases short, with 11 bases between. CDR3 protein: CASSRRVHTQYF. Written as DNA, the CDR3 is TGTGCCAGCAGCCGTAGAGTACATACGCAGTATTTT.

V gene TRBV9 combines with J gene TRBJ2-1; D might be TRBD1 (7 bases). This CDR3 contains 17 residues. Germline V CDR1 and CDR2: SGDLS, YYNGEE. The V end was cut by 2 bases, the J end by 8 bases, with 23 bases between. CDR3 amino acids: CASSVRPLAGGMDEQFF. The CDR3 region has the DNA TGTGCCAGCAGCGTCCGCCCACTAGCAGGGGGAATGGATGAGCAGTTCTTC. Based on the CDR3 plus reference TRBV9 and TRBJ2-1, the full variable domain is DSGVTQTPKHLITATGQRVTLRCSPRSGDLSVYWYQQSLDQGLQFLIQYYNGEERAKGNILERFSAQQFPDLHSELNLSSLELGDSALYFCASSVRPLAGGMDEQFFGPGTRLTVL.

J is TRBJ2-7 and V is TRBV20-1, with D possibly called TRBD1 or TRBD2 (5 bases each). Germline V gives CDR1 DFQATT, CDR2 SNEGSKA (reference sequence). V was shortened by 4 bases and J by 6 bases, with 10 bases between the two germline ends. The CDR3 extends over 11 amino acids. In DNA, the CDR3 is TGCAGTGCTAACCGGGACCCCGAGCAGTACTTC. Translated: CSANRDPEQYF.

CDR3 bases: TGTGCCAGCACCCTCCAGGGGTCCCTTTCCTCTTACGAGCAGTACTTC. It codes for CASTLQGSLSSYEQYF. The chain links TRBV7-9 to TRBJ2-7; possibly TRBD1 for D (6 bases). The CDR3 totals 16 residues. Germline-derived CDR1 and CDR2 are SEHNR and FQNEAQ (reference sequence). Between the trimmed V and J ends, which lost 7 bases and 4 bases, there was a span of 23 bases.

This clonotype turned up a few times. The chain's CDR3 is CSALQADTQYF. The CDR3 DNA reads as TGCAGTGCGTTACAGGCAGATACGCAGTATTTT. The V call is TRBV20-1, the J call TRBJ2-3, with a possible D match to TRBD1 (5 bases). This CDR3 region has 11 residues. CDR1 is DFQATT and CDR2 is SNEGSKA in the germline V gene (reference sequence). Trimming took off 6 bases at V and 4 bases at J, with 8 bases between the two ends.

The CDR3 protein is CASSLNLLRGSSYNEQFF. The CDR3 nucleotides are TGTGCCAGCAGCCTGAACCTACTTAGGGGGAGCTCCTACAATGAGCAGTTCTTC. The J gene is TRBJ2-1, the V gene TRBV11-2; D perhaps matches TRBD1 (6 bases). CDR1 is SGHAT, CDR2 FQNNGV, per germline. V shed 5 bases and J shed 0 bases, with 20 bases lying between them. There are 18 residues in the CDR3. The variable domain in full, with the rest retrieved from reference TRBV11-2 and TRBJ2-1, is EAGVAQSPRYKIIEKRQSVAFWCNPISGHATLYWYQQILGQGPKLLIQFQNNGVVDDSQLPKDRFSAERLKGVDSTLKIQPAKLEDSAVYLCASSLNLLRGSSYNEQFFGPGTRLTVL.

This clonotype was detected only a few times. This CDR3 is CASSQHPTGELFF. CDR3 in DNA: TGTGCCAGCAGCCAACACCCCACCGGGGAGCTGTTTTTT. This chain connects TRBV14 to TRBJ2-2; unclear D gene. This CDR3 has 13 amino acids. V was clipped by 2 bases and J by 4 bases, with 5 bases between them. Per the germline V gene, CDR1 is SGHDN and CDR2 is FVKESK.

This clonotype was detected a few times. The chain joins TRBV20-1 to TRBJ2-5; D is possibly TRBD1 (5 bases). Trimming took 4 bases from V and 5 from J, leaving 14 bases between them. CDR1 is DFQATT, CDR2 SNEGSKA, per germline (reference sequence). CDR3 length: 13 amino acids. As DNA, the CDR3 is TGCAGTGCTATTCAGGGTGGGCGGGAGACCCAGTACTTC. Its protein product is CSAIQGGRETQYF.

The rearrangement uses TRBV6-5 and TRBJ1-1; possible D gene TRBD1, 5 bases. The germline CDR1 and CDR2 sequences are MNHEY and SVGAGI. Trimming pared 3 bases from V and 5 bases from J, leaving 13 bases between. This CDR3 has 14 amino acids. CDR3 protein: CASSYVQGETEAFF. DNA for the CDR3: TGTGCCAGCAGTTATGTCCAAGGGGAGACTGAAGCTTTCTTT.

This chain connects TRBV2 to TRBJ2-2; 12 bases fit TRBD2. Losses at the gene ends were 7 bases for V and 5 bases for J; bases not matched to a gene: 5. Germline CDR1 is SNHLY and CDR2 is FYNNEI. CDR3 length: 15 residues. The CDR3 DNA sequence: TGTGCCAGCAAGACTAGCGGGAGTTTTACCGGGGAGCTGTTTTTT. This translates into CASKTSGSFTGELFF.

The chain couples TRBV7-9 to TRBJ2-1, with 9 positions matching TRBD1. Trimming cost V 4 bases and J 16 bases; bases outside gene matches: 5. The CDR3 totals 11 residues. Looked up from germline, CDR1 is SEHNR and CDR2 is FQNEAQ (reference sequence). The chain's CDR3 is CASSSGQGKFF. DNA for the CDR3: TGTGCCAGCAGCTCTGGACAGGGGAAATTCTTC.

The chain uses TRBV12-3 or TRBV12-4 and TRBJ1-2; no definite D call. This CDR3 is 13 amino acids long. V lost 2 bases, J lost 8 bases, and 12 bases lay in between. In nucleotides, the CDR3 is TGTGCCAGCAGTTTAACGGGAAGAGGAGGCTACACCTTC. Protein: CASSLTGRGGYTF.

The V gene is TRBV11-2, the J gene TRBJ1-3; the D gene is possibly TRBD1 (5 bases). CDR3 length equals 15 residues. V lost 5 bases to trimming and J lost 4 bases, with 15 bases between them. CDR1 is SGHAT, CDR2 FQNNGV, per germline. The CDR3 DNA follows: TGTGCCAGCAGCACCTACCGGGACCGAGGAAACACCATATATTTT. This codes for CASSTYRDRGNTIYF. The variable domain in full, completed from reference TRBV11-2 and TRBJ1-3, reads EAGVAQSPRYKIIEKRQSVAFWCNPISGHATLYWYQQILGQGPKLLIQFQNNGVVDDSQLPKDRFSAERLKGVDSTLKIQPAKLEDSAVYLCASSTYRDRGNTIYFGEGSWLTVV.